The sequence of this T cell receptor (beta chain) was determined in a study of identical twins (dated by TCRdb to the mid-2010s). About the study as a whole: TCR alpha and beta repertoires from monozygotic twins, unrelated adults of various ages and cord blood were deep-sequenced to test whether fetal clonotypes persist. To rule out contamination, the twin experiments were replicated at different times with different library preparation protocols.

What the study reported, not specific to this receptor: Fewer insertions were carried by abundant cord blood beta clonotypes, a similar but weaker trend appeared in young adult naive repertoires, and no such trend appeared in memory repertoires. Invariant T cells such as MAIT and iNKT could partly confound zero-insertion analyses, though diverse VJ usage argued against this for most clonotypes. Out-of-frame TCR alpha sequences shared between twins showed an excess of low generation-probability sequences compared with coincidental sharing between unrelated individuals. Because the same donors could not be followed over many years, the conclusions depended on cross-sectional statistical analysis. A weaker excess of twin sharing was found in beta out-of-frame sequences because the signal-to-noise ratio was lowered by fewer shared sequences. In monozygotic twins, recombination models systematically underestimated out-of-frame TCR alpha sharing, but the models matched the sharing seen between unrelated individuals.

As for this clonotype: Its recognized antigen is unknown. There are no base qualities to consult, and no much larger clone falls within one base.

Library method: 5' RACE. Sequencing took place on an Illumina HiSeq 2000. Template switching introduced a universal primer binding site; the final cDNA contained a unique molecular identifier, enabling accurate counting of TCR cDNA molecules. Specific primers in the conserved constant-segment region were used to synthesize first-strand cDNA for TCR alpha and beta chains. Each cDNA library was double barcoded, with a SMART-Mk sample barcode plus Illumina barcodes, to control for contamination. TruSeq adapter sequences, together with Illumina sample barcodes, were added in two successive PCR steps. TCR alpha and beta cDNA libraries were sequenced on the Illumina HiSeq platform with custom primers. In the source study's methods: MiGEC was used to process raw reads and extract unique molecular identifiers, and MiXCR was used to find CDR3 positions. For each individual, recombination models were inferred using an EM algorithm with the repgenHMM and IGoR tools. The tcR package in R was used for shared clonotype analysis, with sharing normalized by the product of cloneset sizes. To study raw recombination free of thymic and clonal selection effects, out-of-frame nonproductive sequences were analyzed. In TCRdb, the public reads were trimmed at Q25 with fastp and aligned with MiXCR, with productive beta chains retained. Entries are consolidated by CDR3 protein sequence, retaining the most common genes and DNA. The V and J calls follow TCRdb's processing rather than the paper's. The sample table records 140,000 to 150,000 distinct CDR3 sequences; roughly 3.5% of these occur just once. The ten largest make up approximately 7.7% of the sample.

Every donor in the study was a healthy Caucasian. Miltenyi CD45RO+ enrichment and human naive T-cell isolation kits were used to isolate memory (CD45RO+) and naive T cells from PBMC. For CDR1 and CDR2, the germline V gene lists MNHEY and SVGEGT. V is shortened by 11 bases, J by 1 base, and the region joining them spans 20 bases. Reading from cysteine to phenylalanine, the CDR3 counts 16 amino acids. Solely the CDR3 DNA is kept, with 48 bases framed from the first base. This receptor chain uses TRBV6-2 or TRBV6-3 and TRBJ2-2; the D gene is perhaps TRBD1, on 6 matching bases. The sample consisted of memory T cells sorted from blood. What this sample's cell subset or site label stands for: CD45RO+ enriched T cells. This receptor was identified in a man between 18 and 29 years old in good health. The nucleotide sequence is given as TGTGCCGGGGGCCCAGCGAGAATCCTGAACACCGGGGAGCTGTTTTTT. This sequence encodes CAGGPARILNTGELFF.